These 25 T cell receptor beta chains share one sample of origin, sequenced in a study of blood T cells in healthy people across ages. A second PCR of roughly 6 to 12 cycles used a sample-barcoded 5' primer and a J-beta primer mix. TCRdb independently ran MiXCR on the 5' RACE reads; one entry per CDR3 protein. Of approximately 730,000 distinct CDR3 sequences in the sample, roughly 53% are singletons; the top ten hold roughly 40%. The sample taken for sequencing was blood. These receptors were obtained from an elderly man in good health.

This clonotype is a singleton in its sample. V is TRBV20-1 and J is TRBJ2-6; 11 bases line up with TRBD1. Germline lookup yields CDR1 DFQATT and CDR2 SNEGSKA (reference sequence). Germline trimming cut 2 bases from V and 2 bases from J; bases unmatched to any gene: 5. The CDR3 covers 17 residues. DNA for the CDR3: TGCAGTGCTAGAACCTGGGGACAGGGGGCTGGGGCCAACGTCCTGACTTTC. It codes for CSARTWGQGAGANVLTF.

The chain recombines TRBV10-3 with TRBJ2-1; maybe TRBD2 (5 bases). V was shortened by 10 bases and J by 0 bases, with 13 bases between the two germline ends. This CDR3 contains 14 residues. The germline V gene encodes CDR1 ENHRY and CDR2 SYGVKD. The CDR3 nucleotides are TGTGCCACGAGGGCGGATAGCTCCTACAATGAGCAGTTCTTC. Translation gives CATRADSSYNEQFF.

This sequence joins TRBV5-1 and TRBJ2-7; D may correspond to TRBD1 or TRBD2 (7 bases each). Germline V gene sequence: CDR1 SGHRS, CDR2 YFSETQ. Trimming removed 0 bases at V and 2 bases at J, with 12 bases between. The length of the CDR3 is 15 residues. The CDR3: CASSLGAGQPYEQYF. The CDR3, as DNA: TGCGCCAGCAGCTTGGGAGCGGGACAGCCCTACGAGCAGTACTTC.

V is TRBV4-1 and J is TRBJ2-6; possibly TRBD1 or TRBD2 for D (6 bases each). This CDR3 comprises 17 residues. Germline CDR1 MGHRA, CDR2 YSYEKL. The V and J ends lost 0 bases and 2 bases respectively, with 11 bases between them. This CDR3 is CASSQEKGGTGANVLTF. The DNA of the CDR3 is TGCGCCAGCAGCCAAGAAAAGGGGGGCACTGGGGCCAACGTCCTGACTTTC.

This chain joins TRBV27 and TRBJ2-7, with 9 positions matching TRBD2. The V gene's germline CDR1 is MNHEY and CDR2 SMNVEV (reference sequence). After removal of 5 bases from V and 6 bases from J, the junction contained 5 bases not matched to a gene. The CDR3 extends over 13 amino acids. DNA of the CDR3: TGTGCCAGCAGTCCGTTAGCGGGAGCCGAGCAGTACTTC. It is translated as CASSPLAGAEQYF.

The rearrangement uses TRBV5-1 and TRBJ2-1; 11 positions match TRBD2. Germline V gene data show CDR1 as SGHRS and CDR2 as YFSETQ. The CDR3 is 16 amino acids. The V segment lost 0 bases and the J segment 8 bases; nucleotides outside the gene matches: 7. CDR3 coding DNA: TGCGCCAGCAGCTTGGCACCGACTAGCGGGAAGGATGAGCAGTTCTTC. Protein: CASSLAPTSGKDEQFF.

The chain employs TRBV10-3 and TRBJ2-1; 12 nucleotides agree with TRBD1. CDR3 length: 18 residues. V was pared by 7 bases and J by 3 bases, with 13 bases of the junction left unmatched. CDR1 is ENHRY, CDR2 SYGVKD, per germline. CDR3 coding DNA: TGTGCCATCAACCCGGGACAGGGGGCTGTAAGGGTCTACAATGAGCAGTTCTTC. Amino acids: CAINPGQGAVRVYNEQFF.

V and J are TRBV7-2 and TRBJ2-7; a weak D match, TRBD2 (5 bases). CDR1 and CDR2 (germline): SGHTA, FQGNSA. V lost 8 bases and J lost 3, with 14 bases in between. CDR3 length: 13 amino acids. The CDR3 loop reads CASASVGSYEQYF. The CDR3 DNA sequence: TGTGCCAGCGCATCTGTGGGGAGCTACGAGCAGTACTTC.

The chain has TRBV7-2 and TRBJ2-7, with D possibly called TRBD1 or TRBD2 (5 bases each). Trimming stripped 4 bases from V and 2 bases from J, with 12 bases between. CDR1 and CDR2 (germline): SGHTA, FQGNSA. This CDR3 spans 14 amino acids. The CDR3 spells CASSSGTPTYEQYF. The CDR3 DNA reads as TGTGCCAGCAGCTCGGGGACGCCAACCTACGAGCAGTACTTC.

Only a few counts were recorded for this clonotype. The rearrangement joins TRBV20-1 to TRBJ2-5; TRBD1 is a possible D gene (5 bases). The length of the CDR3 is 15 residues. Germline values: CDR1 DFQATT, CDR2 SNEGSKA (reference sequence). V gave up 3 bases and J gave up 2 bases, with 16 bases separating them. The CDR3, as DNA: TGCAGTGCTAGTTTCACAGGAACGGGTCAAGAGACCCAGTACTTC. Its translation is CSASFTGTGQETQYF.

The J gene is TRBJ2-1, the V gene TRBV13; D call uncertain. V lost 4 bases, J lost 0 bases, and 16 bases lay in between. The CDR3 loop spans 17 amino acids. Germline CDR1 PRHDT, CDR2 FYEKMQ (reference sequence). CDR3 residues: CASSSKRVPSSYNEQFF. The CDR3 nucleotides are TGTGCCAGCAGCTCGAAGCGTGTGCCTAGCTCCTACAATGAGCAGTTCTTC.

This clonotype was found once. CDR3: CASSQVGGRVTDTQYF. The CDR3 DNA is TGTGCCAGCAGCCAAGTGGGCGGGAGGGTGACAGATACGCAGTATTTT. The rearrangement links TRBV4-2 to TRBJ2-3; 9 nucleotides line up with TRBD2. CDR1 is LGHNA and CDR2 is YNFKEQ in the germline V gene. The CDR3 is made up of 16 amino acids. J lost 3 bases, V lost 1 base, and 5 bases had no gene match.

As for this clonotype: With a much larger clone just one base away, this may be a read error. V usage is TRBV29-1 and J usage is TRBJ2-7; TRBD1 matches 7 bases. Germline-derived CDR1 and CDR2 are SQVTM and ANQGSEA. V dropped 6 bases and J dropped 5; count of bases not matched to a gene: 7. CDR3 length: 12 residues. The CDR3 DNA is TGCAGCGTCACCGGGACAGCCGACGAGCAGTACTTC. Its protein product is CSVTGTADEQYF.

The V and J genes are TRBV12-3 or TRBV12-4 and TRBJ2-7, with D possibly matching TRBD2 (7 bases). V lost 1 base and J 0 bases, leaving 10 bases between the germline ends. There are 15 residues in the CDR3. This CDR3 is CASSLGGGTSYEQYF. The CDR3 region has the DNA TGTGCCAGCAGTTTAGGGGGGGGCACCTCCTACGAGCAGTACTTC.

This chain joins TRBV5-1 and TRBJ2-5, with D possibly TRBD2 on 6 matching bases. CDR3 size: 13 residues. Germline V lookup: CDR1 SGHRS, CDR2 YFSETQ. V was pared by 4 bases and J by 11 bases, with 18 bases between. The CDR3 loop is CASSHGTQDEQYF. DNA of the CDR3: TGCGCCAGCAGCCACGGGACTCAAGATGAGCAGTACTTC.

The sample holds a few counts of this clonotype. The gene calls are TRBV29-1 and TRBJ1-1; D might be TRBD1 (6 bases). V dropped 3 bases and J dropped 6 bases, with 8 bases sitting between them. CDR1 and CDR2 (germline): SQVTM, ANQGSEA. This CDR3 contains 11 residues. The CDR3 sequence: CSVDRGAEAFF. The CDR3 DNA reads TGCAGCGTTGACAGGGGAGCTGAAGCTTTCTTT.

The chain joins TRBV29-1 to TRBJ2-7, with TRBD2 matching 7 bases. V trimming: 0 bases; J trimming: 3 bases; junction bases outside the gene matches: 11. Germline V gene lookup returns CDR1 SQVTM and CDR2 ANQGSEA. The CDR3 extends over 16 amino acids. The CDR3 spells CSVEDWGGSNRYEQYF. As DNA, the CDR3 is TGCAGCGTTGAAGATTGGGGGGGATCTAATCGCTACGAGCAGTACTTC.

This clonotype was seen at least ten times. The chain has TRBV3-1 and TRBJ2-7; D unclear. The CDR3 has 13 amino acids. CDR1 is LGHDT and CDR2 is YNNKEL in the germline V gene (reference sequence). V lost 1 base to trimming and J lost 4 bases, with 8 bases between them. CDR3 region: CASSQGAGYEQYF. For the CDR3, the DNA is TGTGCCAGCAGCCAAGGGGCCGGTTACGAGCAGTACTTC.

This clonotype was detected only a few times. The junction departs from the called germline gene at one end, perhaps through a read error. V is TRBV20-1 and J is TRBJ2-1, with no clear D. This CDR3 comprises 12 residues. CDR1 is DFQATT and CDR2 is SNEGSKA in the germline V gene (reference sequence). Written as DNA, the CDR3 is TGCAGTGCTAGTTACTCCAACAATGAGCAGTTCTTC. It encodes CSASYSNNEQFF.

In this sample, this clonotype turned up a few times. The rearrangement uses TRBV15 and TRBJ2-1; a weak D match, TRBD2 (5 bases). The length of the CDR3 is 13 residues. Deletions cut 8 bases from V and 6 bases from J, with 14 bases between. Germline CDR1 and CDR2: LNHNV and YYDKDF (reference sequence). The CDR3 nucleotides are TGTGCCACCTCCCTTGGGGAGTCCAATGAGCAGTTCTTC. Protein sequence: CATSLGESNEQFF.

About this clonotype itself: The junction shows a germline mismatch at one end, possibly a read error. This chain uses TRBV7-2 with TRBJ2-5; a possible D gene is TRBD1 (7 bases). The germline V gene has CDR1 SGHTA and CDR2 FQGNSA. This CDR3 comprises 14 residues. CDR3 in DNA: TGTGCCGGCAGCTTAAATCCAGGGGGGGAGACCCAGTACTTC. Amino acid sequence: CAGSLNPGGETQYF.

This chain uses TRBV12-3 or TRBV12-4 with TRBJ1-4; TRBD1 matches 9 bases. This CDR3 contains 14 residues. V shed 7 bases, J shed 5 bases, and the junction held 5 bases outside the gene matches. The CDR3 coding sequence is TGTGCCAGCAATGCCGGGACAGGGAATGAAAAACTGTTTTTT. Its protein product is CASNAGTGNEKLFF.

V gene TRBV12-3 or TRBV12-4 combines with J gene TRBJ2-5; a possible D gene is TRBD1 (6 bases). The DNA matches TRBJ2-7 better at its end, which makes the J call doubtful. This CDR3 spans 13 amino acids. The CDR3 reads CASSAERDTEQYF. For the CDR3, the DNA is TGTGCCAGCAGTGCAGAAAGGGACACCGAGCAGTACTTC.

In the case of this clonotype: The junction does not match germline at one end; this may be a read error. The chain links TRBV7-8 to TRBJ1-2; D gene uncertain. The germline V gene encodes CDR1 SGHVS and CDR2 FQNEAQ. This CDR3 spans 13 amino acids. The CDR3 sequence is CASSVAWNYGYTF. The CDR3 coding sequence is TGTGCCAGCAGCGTAGCCTGGAACTATGGCTACACCTTC.

The gene calls are TRBV12-3 or TRBV12-4 and TRBJ2-5; D might be TRBD2 (5 bases). Trimming removed 6 bases at V and 6 bases at J, with 17 bases between. The CDR3 spans 14 residues. CDR3 in amino acids: CASSPDHVGKTQYF. The CDR3 bases are TGTGCCAGCAGCCCGGACCACGTCGGGAAGACCCAGTACTTC.